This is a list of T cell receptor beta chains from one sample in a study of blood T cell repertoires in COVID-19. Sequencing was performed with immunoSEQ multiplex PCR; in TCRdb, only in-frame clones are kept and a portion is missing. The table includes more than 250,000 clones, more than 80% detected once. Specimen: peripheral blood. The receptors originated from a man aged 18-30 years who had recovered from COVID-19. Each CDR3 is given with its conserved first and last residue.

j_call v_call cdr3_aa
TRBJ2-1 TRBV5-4 CASSFSPNNEQFF
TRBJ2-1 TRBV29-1 CSVARTGGYNEQFF
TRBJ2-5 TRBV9 CASSVASGGAGETQYF
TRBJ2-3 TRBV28 CASSSRTSGRAKYPTDTQYF
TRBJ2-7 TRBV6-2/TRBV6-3 CASSYSTYRDRASYEQYF
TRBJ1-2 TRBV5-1 CASREPGGPSRGYTF
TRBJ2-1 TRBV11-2 CASSSTLGLRPSYNEQFF
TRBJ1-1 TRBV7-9 CASSPPGYEAFF
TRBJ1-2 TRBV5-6 CASSQTQGAYGYTF
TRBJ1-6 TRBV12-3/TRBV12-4 CASSFNTSPLHF
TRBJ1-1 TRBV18 CASSPDRTYTEAFF
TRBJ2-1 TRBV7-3 CASSLDREQFF
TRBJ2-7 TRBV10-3 CAISVGQEASYEQYF
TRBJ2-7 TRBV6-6 CASSGESYEQYF
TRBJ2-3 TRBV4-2 CASSQDMMGGGTDTQYF
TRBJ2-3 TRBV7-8 CASSLGPGGNTDTQYF
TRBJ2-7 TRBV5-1 CASSFHPGTGSYEQYF
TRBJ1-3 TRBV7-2 CASSSPGQSTSLGNTIYF
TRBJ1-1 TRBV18 CASSPSRETEAFF
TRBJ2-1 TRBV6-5 CASSYKLASLNEQFF
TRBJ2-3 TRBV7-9 CASSLGLANADTQYF
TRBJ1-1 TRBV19 CASRSGTGPEAFF
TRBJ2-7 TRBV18 CASSPPGLTYEQYF
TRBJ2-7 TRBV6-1 CASSDKALGVTYEQYF
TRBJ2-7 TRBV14 CASSRENSYEQYF
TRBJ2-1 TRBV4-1 CASSRDLNEQFF
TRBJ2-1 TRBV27 CASSLDSREQFF
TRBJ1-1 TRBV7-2 CASRRQSSITEAFF
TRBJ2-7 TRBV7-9 CASSGRGLLEQYF